Below, 10 T cell receptor beta chains from the same sample are listed, as sequenced in a study of blood T cell repertoires in COVID-19 (dated by TCRdb to 2020 to 2022). Library preparation was by the immunoSEQ multiplex PCR assay. The clones in this table, taken by TCRdb from immuneACCESS, are in-frame only. Not every clone is retained; where verified, under half of the shortfall comes from an unresolved V gene, and the cause of the rest is unknown. The sample records 300,000 to 350,000 clones, around 87% of which are singletons. Of the sample, approximately 2.2% is held by the ten largest clones. Specimen: peripheral blood. The receptors come from a man in his late teens or twenties with active or convalescent COVID-19.

This chain links TRBV5-1 with TRBJ2-6, with D possibly matching TRBD1 (6 bases). The CDR3 length is 16 residues. Germline lookup yields CDR1 SGHRS and CDR2 YFSETQ. V lost 1 base and J lost 3, with 11 bases in between. CDR3 protein: CASSLTGTSGANVLTF. The CDR3 DNA follows: TGCGCCAGCAGCTTGACCGGGACAAGTGGGGCCAACGTCCTGACTTTC.

The rearrangement uses TRBV28 and TRBJ1-5, with TRBD1 identical over 8 bases. V gave up 1 base and J gave up 3 bases; unmatched junction bases: 8. The germline CDR1 and CDR2 sequences are MDHEN and SYDVKM. The CDR3 has 17 residues. This chain's CDR3 is CASSLSGTGDNNQPQHF. CDR3 nucleotides: TGTGCCAGCAGTTTATCAGGGACAGGTGATAACAATCAGCCCCAGCATTTT. Full variable domain (rest looked up from reference TRBV28 and TRBJ1-5): DVKVTQSSRYLVKRTGEKVFLECVQDMDHENMFWYRQDPGLGLRLIYFSYDVKMKEKGDIPEGYSVSREKKERFSLILESASTNQTSMYLCASSLSGTGDNNQPQHFGDGTRLSIL.

V usage is TRBV28 and J usage is TRBJ2-3; 12 bases are shared with TRBD2. Unmatched junction bases numbered 5, after V lost 5 bases and J lost 5 bases. The CDR3 has 15 residues. From germline, CDR1 is MDHEN and CDR2 SYDVKM. The CDR3 DNA is TGTGCCAGCAGTCCTCCGGGACTAGCGGGAGATACGCAGTATTTT. Translated: CASSPPGLAGDTQYF. Based on the CDR3 plus reference TRBV28 and TRBJ2-3, the full variable domain is DVKVTQSSRYLVKRTGEKVFLECVQDMDHENMFWYRQDPGLGLRLIYFSYDVKMKEKGDIPEGYSVSREKKERFSLILESASTNQTSMYLCASSPPGLAGDTQYFGPGTRLTVL.

The CDR3 loop is CASGSNQGGTIYF. The DNA of the CDR3 is TGTGCCAGCGGCTCCAACCAGGGGGGCACCATATATTTT. The J gene is TRBJ1-3, the V gene TRBV13; 7 nucleotides align to TRBD1. Looked up from germline, CDR1 is PRHDT and CDR2 is FYEKMQ (reference sequence). V shed 8 bases, J shed 9 bases, and the junction held 10 bases outside the gene matches. The CDR3 loop spans 13 amino acids.

The V call is TRBV7-2, the J call TRBJ2-1; TRBD1 aligns across 7 bases. After removal of 5 bases from V and 10 bases from J, the junction contained 8 bases not matched to a gene. The CDR3 covers 13 residues. Germline V gene sequence: CDR1 SGHTA, CDR2 FQGNSA. CDR3 loop: CASSVRQGAEQFF. The CDR3 bases are TGTGCCAGCAGCGTAAGACAGGGCGCGGAGCAGTTCTTC.

J is TRBJ2-6 and V is TRBV5-1, with TRBD2 matching 8 bases. J was trimmed by 0 bases and V by 2 bases; bases with no gene match: 7. This CDR3 region has 18 residues. Germline V lookup: CDR1 SGHRS, CDR2 YFSETQ. The CDR3 DNA sequence: TGCGCCAGCAGCTTTAGGCGGGGGGCAAGCTCTGGGGCCAACGTCCTGACTTTC. Translating it yields CASSFRRGASSGANVLTF.

This clone was seen just once. The chain joins TRBV5-1 to TRBJ2-7; D is perhaps TRBD2 (5 bases). The CDR3 has 15 amino acids. In germline, CDR1 is SGHRS, CDR2 YFSETQ. Trimming left V 4 bases short and J 0 bases short, with 14 bases between. The CDR3 bases are TGCGCCAGCAGCGGCCGGGGTGTGGGCTCCTACGAGCAGTACTTC. Translated, it gives CASSGRGVGSYEQYF.

The J gene is TRBJ2-7, the V gene TRBV9, with 9 bases matching TRBD1. With V trimmed by 0 bases and J by 4 bases, 5 bases remained unmatched. Germline V CDR1 and CDR2: SGDLS, YYNGEE. The CDR3 contains 15 residues. CDR3 bases: TGTGCCAGCAGCGTAGCGGGACAGGGAGGTTACGAGCAGTACTTC. Its translation is CASSVAGQGGYEQYF.

This rearrangement joins TRBV7-9 to TRBJ2-1, with D possibly TRBD2 on 5 matching bases. V was pared by 1 base and J by 0 bases, with 10 bases between. The CDR3 has 16 amino acids. CDR1 SEHNR and CDR2 FQNEAQ come from the germline V gene (reference sequence). The DNA of the CDR3 is TGTGCCAGCAGCTTAGTGGCGGGCGCCTCCTACAATGAGCAGTTCTTC. Translated, it gives CASSLVAGASYNEQFF.

The chain combines TRBV19 with TRBJ1-5; TRBD1 matches 8 bases. CDR1 is LNHDA and CDR2 is SQIVND in the germline V gene (reference sequence). After removal of 3 bases from V and 1 base from J, the junction contained 5 bases not matched to a gene. The CDR3 length is 16 residues. The CDR3 reads CASSMDRALSNQPQHF. The CDR3 nucleotides read TGTGCCAGTAGTATGGACAGGGCCCTCAGCAATCAGCCCCAGCATTTT.